This T cell receptor beta chain emerged from a study of cytomegalovirus exposure and HLA in healthy donors. General study points: Generally TCR sequences proved uncommon, though certain public TCRs appeared in numerous donors.

PCR was performed using 60 Vbeta and 13 Jbeta primers. The method was immunoSEQ multiplex PCR; TCRdb's version includes in-frame clones alone and lacks a portion of them. The profile shows about 64,000 clones, 55% to 80% of them singletons. With 3 bases removed from V and 1 base from J, the gap between germline ends came to 10 bases. This CDR3 is built from 15 residues. Germline CDR1 MGHRA, CDR2 YSYEKL. As to this clone: What it binds is unknown.

This TCR was recovered from a woman aged 45-65 years in good health and CMV-seronegative. This chain connects TRBV4-1 to TRBJ1-5; D unresolved. Sequencing used PBMCs. CDR3: CASSHSGGSNQPQHF. The CDR3 DNA reads as TGCGCCAGCAGCCATTCAGGAGGGAGCAATCAGCCCCAGCATTTT.